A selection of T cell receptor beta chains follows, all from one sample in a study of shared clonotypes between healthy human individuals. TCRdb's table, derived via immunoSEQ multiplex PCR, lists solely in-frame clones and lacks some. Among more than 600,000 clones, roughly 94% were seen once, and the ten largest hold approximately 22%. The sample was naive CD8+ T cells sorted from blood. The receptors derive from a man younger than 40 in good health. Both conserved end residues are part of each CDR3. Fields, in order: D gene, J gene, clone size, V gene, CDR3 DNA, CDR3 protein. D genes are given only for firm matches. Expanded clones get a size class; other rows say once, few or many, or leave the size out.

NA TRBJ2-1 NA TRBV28 TGTGCCAGCAGTTCATTGGTGATGTCTACCTACAATGAGCAGTTCTTC CASSSLVMSTYNEQFF
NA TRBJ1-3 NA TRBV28 TGTGCCAGCAGTTTATTGGGAGTCAACACCATATATTTT CASSLLGVNTIYF
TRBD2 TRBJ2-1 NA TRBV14 TGTGCCAGCAGCCAGACTAGCGGGAGGGTTTTTTTAGGGAATGAGCAGTTCTTC CASSQTSGRVFLGNEQFF
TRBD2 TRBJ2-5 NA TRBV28 TGTGCCAGTGCACTAGCGGGAGTCCAAGAGACCCAGTACTTC CASALAGVQETQYF
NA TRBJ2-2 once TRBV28 TGTGCCAGCAGCCCCCTGGGCGGAAACACCGGGGAGCTGTTTTTT CASSPLGGNTGELFF
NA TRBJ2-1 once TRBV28 TGTGCCAGCAGCGCTGACATGCGCCCCTACAATGAGCAGTTCTTC CASSADMRPYNEQFF
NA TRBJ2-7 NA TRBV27 TGTGCCAGCAGTGTGGGCCTGGGCTACGAGCAGTACTTC CASSVGLGYEQYF
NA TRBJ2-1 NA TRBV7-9 TGTGCCAGCCTCAGGACGGAATACAATGAGCAGTTCTTC CASLRTEYNEQFF
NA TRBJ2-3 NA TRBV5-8 TGTGCCAGCAGCTTGATGCAGGGAGGAGATACGCAGTATTTT CASSLMQGGDTQYF
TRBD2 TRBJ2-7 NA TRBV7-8 TGTGCCAGCAGCGTTAGCGGGAATTCCTACGAGCAGTACTTC CASSVSGNSYEQYF
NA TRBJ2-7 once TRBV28 TGTGCCAGCACCGAGGGGACGTCCTACGAGCAGTACTTC CASTEGTSYEQYF
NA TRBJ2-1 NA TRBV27 TGTGCCAGCAGTTTAGTATCCTCCTACAATGAGCAGTTCTTC CASSLVSSYNEQFF
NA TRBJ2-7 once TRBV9 TGTGCCAGCGGGAGAAGCTACGAGCAGTACTTC CASGRSYEQYF
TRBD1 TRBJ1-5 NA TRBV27 TGTGCCAGCAGTTTAAAGGGGGCAAGGCCCCAGCATTTT CASSLKGARPQHF